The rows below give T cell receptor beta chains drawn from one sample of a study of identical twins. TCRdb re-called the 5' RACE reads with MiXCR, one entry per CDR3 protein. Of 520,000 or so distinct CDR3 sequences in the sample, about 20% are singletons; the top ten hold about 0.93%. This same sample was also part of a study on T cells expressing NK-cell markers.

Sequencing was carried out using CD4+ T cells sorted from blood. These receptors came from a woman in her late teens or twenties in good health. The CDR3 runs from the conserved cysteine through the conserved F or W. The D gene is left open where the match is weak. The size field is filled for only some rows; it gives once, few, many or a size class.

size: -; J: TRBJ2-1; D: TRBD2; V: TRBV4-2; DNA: TGTGCCAGCAGCCAGCTCCCCGGCGGGGGAGGCTCCTACAATGAGCAGTTCTTC; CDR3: CASSQLPGGGGSYNEQFF
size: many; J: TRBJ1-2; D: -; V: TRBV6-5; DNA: TGTGCCAGCAGTGCAGGAGTTAGTGGCTACACCTTC; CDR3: CASSAGVSGYTF
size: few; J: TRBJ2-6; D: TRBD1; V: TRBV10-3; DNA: TGTGCCATCAGGTCGGGACAGGGGGCCTCTGGGGCCAACGTCCTGACTTTC; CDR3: CAIRSGQGASGANVLTF
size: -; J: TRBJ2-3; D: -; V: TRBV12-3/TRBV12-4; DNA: TGTGCCAGCAGTTTAGCAGACAGGCATACGCAGTATTTT; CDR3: CASSLADRHTQYF
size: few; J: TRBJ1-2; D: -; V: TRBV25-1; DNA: TGTGCCAGCAGTGGGGGGGCCTACCACTATGGCTACACCTTC; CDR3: CASSGGAYHYGYTF
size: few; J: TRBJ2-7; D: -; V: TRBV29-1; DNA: TGCAGCGTTGAAGATCAGGGCAGTTCCAGCTTC; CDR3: CSVEDQGSSSF
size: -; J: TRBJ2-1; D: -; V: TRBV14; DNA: TGTGCCAGCAGCCAAGTCCACGCTAACAATGAGCAGTTCTTC; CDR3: CASSQVHANNEQFF
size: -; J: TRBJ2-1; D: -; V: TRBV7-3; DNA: TGTGCCAGCAGCCCGGGTTCCCCGGGCAATGAGCAGTTCTTC; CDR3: CASSPGSPGNEQFF
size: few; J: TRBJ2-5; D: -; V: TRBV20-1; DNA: TGCAGTGCCCCCGGGGATCACAAAGAGACCCAGTACTTC; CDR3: CSAPGDHKETQYF
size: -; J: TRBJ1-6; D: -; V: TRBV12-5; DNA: TGTGCTAGTGGTTTGGTGGGGCAGAGAAATTCACCCCTCCACTTT; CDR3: CASGLVGQRNSPLHF
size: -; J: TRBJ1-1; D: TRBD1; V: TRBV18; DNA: TGTGCCAGCTCACTCATGACAGGGGTGAACACTGAAGCTTTCTTT; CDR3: CASSLMTGVNTEAFF
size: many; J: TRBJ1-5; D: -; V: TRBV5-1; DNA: TGCGCCAGCAGCCTCGGCACGGAACAGCCCCAGCATTTT; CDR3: CASSLGTEQPQHF
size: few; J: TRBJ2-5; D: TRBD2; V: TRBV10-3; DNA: TGTGCCATCAGGGCGGGACTAGCGGGAACAGAGACCCAGTACTTC; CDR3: CAIRAGLAGTETQYF
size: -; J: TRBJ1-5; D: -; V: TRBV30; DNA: TGTGCCTGGAGTGATCACCTGGATCAGCCCCAGCATTTT; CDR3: CAWSDHLDQPQHF
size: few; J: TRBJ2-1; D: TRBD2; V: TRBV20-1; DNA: TGCAGTGCTAGAGCCCGGACTAGCGGGAGCTATGAGCAGTTCTTC; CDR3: CSARARTSGSYEQFF
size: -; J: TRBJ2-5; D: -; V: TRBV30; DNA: TGTGCCTGGAGTAATAGGGTTGGGACCCAGTACTTC; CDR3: CAWSNRVGTQYF
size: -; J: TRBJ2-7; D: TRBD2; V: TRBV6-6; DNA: TGTGCCAGCAGTAGCGGGGAGTTCCACCCCGCGTACTTC; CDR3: CASSSGEFHPAYF
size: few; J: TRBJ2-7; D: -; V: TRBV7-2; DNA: TGTGCCAGCAGCTTAGGCGTGAGTTGGGCCTACGAGCAGTACTTC; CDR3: CASSLGVSWAYEQYF
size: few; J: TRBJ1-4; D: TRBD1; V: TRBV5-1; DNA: TGCGCCAGCAGCGTAGGGACAGGGGGGTATGAAAAACTGTTTTTT; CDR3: CASSVGTGGYEKLFF
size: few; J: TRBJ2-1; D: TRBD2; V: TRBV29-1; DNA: TGCAGCGTCTCGACCCCAGCGGGGGGGCGGGTTGGAGAGTTCTTC; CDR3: CSVSTPAGGRVGEFF
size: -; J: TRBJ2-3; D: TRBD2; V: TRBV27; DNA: TGTGCCAGCAGTTCGGGGAGCGGGGGGCGCACAGATACGCAGTATTTT; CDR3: CASSSGSGGRTDTQYF
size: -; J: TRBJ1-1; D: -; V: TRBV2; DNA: TGTGCCAGCAGGACGGACCTGAACACTGAAGCTTTCTTT; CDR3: CASRTDLNTEAFF
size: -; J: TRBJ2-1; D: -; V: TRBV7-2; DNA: TGTGCCACCTCTCGTTGGGGGGGCCAGTACAATGAGCAGTTCTTC; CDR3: CATSRWGGQYNEQFF
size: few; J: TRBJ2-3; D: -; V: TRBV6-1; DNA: TGTGCCAGCAAGCGAACCGGGCCTCTTGTCACAGATACGCAGTATTTT; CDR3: CASKRTGPLVTDTQYF
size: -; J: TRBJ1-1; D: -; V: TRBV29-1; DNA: TGCAGCGTTGACCCGGGAGGGACTGAAGCTTTCTTT; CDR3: CSVDPGGTEAFF
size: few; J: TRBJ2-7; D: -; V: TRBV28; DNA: TGTGCCAGCAGTATCGGGGCCTCCTACGAGCAGTACTTC; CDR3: CASSIGASYEQYF
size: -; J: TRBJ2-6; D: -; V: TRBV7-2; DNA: TGTGCCAGCAGCTTAGGAGTCAGGGCTGGGGCCAACGTCCTGACTTTC; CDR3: CASSLGVRAGANVLTF
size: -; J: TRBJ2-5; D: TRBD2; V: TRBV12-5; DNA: TGTGCTAGCGGGACTAGCGGGGAGGTGACCCAGTACTTC; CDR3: CASGTSGEVTQYF
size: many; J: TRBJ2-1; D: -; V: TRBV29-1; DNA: TGCAGCGTTGACGTGGATGAGCAGTTCTTC; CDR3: CSVDVDEQFF
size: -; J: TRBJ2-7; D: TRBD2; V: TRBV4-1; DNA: TGCGCCAGCAGCCAAGTTGGGGGGGAGCGACGGTACGAGCAGTACTTC; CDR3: CASSQVGGERRYEQYF
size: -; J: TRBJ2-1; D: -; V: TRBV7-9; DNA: TGTGCCAGCAGCTTAGGGTCCGGTGATGAGCAGTTCTTC; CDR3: CASSLGSGDEQFF
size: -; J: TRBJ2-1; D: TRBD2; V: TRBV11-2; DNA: TGTGCCAGCAGCTCCCCCCGGGGGGCTAGCGGGAGGGTCTCCTACAATGAGCAGTTCTTC; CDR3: CASSSPRGASGRVSYNEQFF
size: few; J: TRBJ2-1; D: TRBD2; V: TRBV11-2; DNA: TGTGCCAGCAGCTTAGGGACTAGCGGGGGCCGGGGGTACAATGAGCAGTTCTTC; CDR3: CASSLGTSGGRGYNEQFF
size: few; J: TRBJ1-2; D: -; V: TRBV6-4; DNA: TGTGCCAGCAGTGACTACCCCGGGGCGGGAGGCTACACCTTC; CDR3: CASSDYPGAGGYTF
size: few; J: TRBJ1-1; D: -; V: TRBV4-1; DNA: TGCGCCAGCAGCCAATTTCTTATTGGAATGTCGCGGGGTAACACTGAAGCTTTCTTT; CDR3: CASSQFLIGMSRGNTEAFF
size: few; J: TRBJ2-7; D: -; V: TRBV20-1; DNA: TGCAGTGCTCTTCTGTCTTGGGACGAGCAGTACTTC; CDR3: CSALLSWDEQYF
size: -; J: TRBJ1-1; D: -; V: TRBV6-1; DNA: TGTGCCAGCAGTAGCAGGGAGGTCGACACTGAAGCTTTCTTT; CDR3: CASSSREVDTEAFF
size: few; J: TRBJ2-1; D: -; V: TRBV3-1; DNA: TGTGCCAGCAGCCAAGGGGCGGGCCACTCCTACAATGAGCAGTTCTTC; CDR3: CASSQGAGHSYNEQFF
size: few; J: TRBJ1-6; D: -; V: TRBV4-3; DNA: TGCGCCAGCAGTGGCATCGGCTCTACTAGTTCACCCCTCCACTTT; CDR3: CASSGIGSTSSPLHF
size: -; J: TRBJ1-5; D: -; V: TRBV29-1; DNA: TGCAGCGTCTCTCTCGTGGGGTATAGCAATCAGCCCCAGCATTTT; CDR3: CSVSLVGYSNQPQHF
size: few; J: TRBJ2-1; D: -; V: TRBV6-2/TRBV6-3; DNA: TGTGCCAGCAGTTATCTTGTTGGGAGCTCCTACAATGAGCAGTTCTTC; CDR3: CASSYLVGSSYNEQFF
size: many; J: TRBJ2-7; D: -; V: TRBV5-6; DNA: TGTGCCAGCAGCTTGGCCGGACAAGGGACCTACGAGCAGTACTTC; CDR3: CASSLAGQGTYEQYF
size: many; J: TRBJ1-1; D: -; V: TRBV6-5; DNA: TGTGCCAGCAGTTACTCCAGCGCTCTAACCGGGACTGAAGCTTTCTTT; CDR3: CASSYSSALTGTEAFF
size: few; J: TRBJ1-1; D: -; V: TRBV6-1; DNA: TGTGCCAGCAGCCGAGGGGGACTGGGCACTGAAGCTTTCTTT; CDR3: CASSRGGLGTEAFF
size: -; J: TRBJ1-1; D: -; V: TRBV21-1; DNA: TGTGCCAGCAGCAAAAAGACGGGAGTGGTTACTGAAGCTTTCTTT; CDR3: CASSKKTGVVTEAFF
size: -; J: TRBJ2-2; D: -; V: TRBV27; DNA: TGTGCCAGCACTCCGACCAACACCGGGGAGCTGTTTTTT; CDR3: CASTPTNTGELFF
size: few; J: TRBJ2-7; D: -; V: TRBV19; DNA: TGTGCCAGTAGTATTATGGGGGCGTCCTACGAGCAGTACTTC; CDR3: CASSIMGASYEQYF
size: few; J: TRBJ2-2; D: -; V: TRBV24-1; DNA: TGTGCCACCAGTGCGAGGGGGGGCACCGGGGAGCTGTTTTTT; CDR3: CATSARGGTGELFF
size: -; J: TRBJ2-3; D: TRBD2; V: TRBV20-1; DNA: TGCAGTGCCAAACCGGGACTAGCTTCAGATACGCAGTATTTT; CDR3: CSAKPGLASDTQYF
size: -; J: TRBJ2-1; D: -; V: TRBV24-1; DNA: TGTGCCACCAGTACGTCTAGCAATGAGCAGTTCTTC; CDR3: CATSTSSNEQFF
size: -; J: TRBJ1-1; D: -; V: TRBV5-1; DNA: TGCGCCAGCAGCCCACAGGGAAGTTCGACTGAAGCTTTCTTT; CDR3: CASSPQGSSTEAFF
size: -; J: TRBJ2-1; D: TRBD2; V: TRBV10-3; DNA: TGTGCCATCAGGGTGGGGGGACTAGCGGGAGTTAAAGTATCCTACAATGAGCAGTTCTTC; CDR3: CAIRVGGLAGVKVSYNEQFF
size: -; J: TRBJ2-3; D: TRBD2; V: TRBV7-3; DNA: TGTGCCAGCAGCTTAGGGCGGGGGGGCGTAGATACGCAGTATTTT; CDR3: CASSLGRGGVDTQYF
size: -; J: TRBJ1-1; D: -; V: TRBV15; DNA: TGTGCCACCAGCAGTGATACCCCTCTCATTAGTGTTTTCTTT; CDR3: CATSSDTPLISVFF
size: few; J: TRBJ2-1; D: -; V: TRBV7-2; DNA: TGTGCCAGCAGCTTCGGGACAGTCCGCAGCGGGAATGAGCAGTTCTTC; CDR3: CASSFGTVRSGNEQFF
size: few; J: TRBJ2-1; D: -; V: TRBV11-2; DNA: TGTGCCAGCAGCTTACAATGGGCCCACAATGAGCAGTTCTTC; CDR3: CASSLQWAHNEQFF